The 15 T cell receptor beta chains presented below share a single source sample, sequenced in a study of cytomegalovirus exposure and HLA in healthy donors. The PCR contained 60 Vbeta and 13 Jbeta primers. Some clones are missing from TCRdb's copy, which holds only in-frame ones; the method was immunoSEQ multiplex PCR. The table shows 150,000 to 200,000 clones, with approximately 72% occurring only once. Sequencing input: PBMCs. These receptors were taken from a man aged 40-55 years in good health and CMV-seropositive.

This clone has just a few counts. The J gene is TRBJ2-5, the V gene TRBV30; D may be TRBD2 (6 bases). The germline gives CDR1 GTSNPN, CDR2 SVGIG (reference sequence). With 3 bases removed from V and 5 bases from J, the gap between germline ends came to 25 bases. This CDR3 has 17 residues. The CDR3 DNA reads as TGTGCCTGGAGCCGGAGGGGTAACGGGGCCCTGAGGGAGACCCAGTACTTC. This gives the protein CAWSRRGNGALRETQYF.

The chain combines TRBV6-5 with TRBJ2-7, with 10 bases identical to TRBD2. Germline V gene data show CDR1 as MNHEY and CDR2 as SVGAGI. The CDR3 is 15 amino acids. Trimming removed 4 bases from V and 2 bases from J; junction bases left unmatched: 5. The CDR3 is CASSFLAGAAYEQYF. The CDR3 bases are TGTGCCAGCAGTTTCCTAGCGGGGGCCGCCTACGAGCAGTACTTC.

This clone was counted between two and nine times. The chain carries TRBV19 and TRBJ1-2; 8 bases line up with TRBD1. Per germline, CDR1 LNHDA and CDR2 SQIVND (reference sequence). V was pared by 5 bases and J by 4 bases, with 6 bases of the junction left unmatched. The CDR3 spans 14 residues. The CDR3 DNA follows: TGTGCCAGTAGTCCATGGGACAGGCCCTATGGCTACACCTTC. Its protein product is CASSPWDRPYGYTF.

The chain recombines TRBV11-1 with TRBJ1-2, with 8 bases aligning to TRBD1. V was clipped by 5 bases and J by 5 bases; unmatched bases: 7. The CDR3 runs to 14 residues. Germline V CDR1 and CDR2: SGHAT, FQDESV (reference sequence). The CDR3 DNA sequence: TGTGCCAGCAGCCCCGGACAGGGCGATTATGGCTACACCTTC. Its protein product is CASSPGQGDYGYTF.

There are a few counts of this clone. This chain links TRBV9 with TRBJ2-7, with TRBD1 matching 9 bases. Trimming removed 2 bases from V and 5 bases from J; junction bases left unmatched: 8. The CDR3 extends over 15 amino acids. Per germline, CDR1 SGDLS and CDR2 YYNGEE. This CDR3 is CASSVWGQGFDEQYF. The CDR3 nucleotides read TGTGCCAGCAGCGTTTGGGGACAGGGATTCGACGAGCAGTACTTC. Full variable domain (outside the CDR3, taken from reference TRBV9 and TRBJ2-7): DSGVTQTPKHLITATGQRVTLRCSPRSGDLSVYWYQQSLDQGLQFLIQYYNGEERAKGNILERFSAQQFPDLHSELNLSSLELGDSALYFCASSVWGQGFDEQYFGPGTRLTVT.

This chain's CDR3 is CASSSTRQPPGTGELFF. Written as DNA, the CDR3 is TGTGCCAGCAGTTCCACTCGGCAGCCTCCGGGCACCGGGGAGCTGTTTTTT. The rearrangement links TRBV27 to TRBJ2-2; D unresolved. V was trimmed by 4 bases and J by 4 bases, leaving 19 bases between them. The CDR3 is 17 amino acids. Germline CDR1 and CDR2: MNHEY and SMNVEV (reference sequence).

V usage is TRBV9 and J usage is TRBJ1-2; 10 bases line up with TRBD1. CDR1 and CDR2 (germline): SGDLS, YYNGEE. This CDR3 spans 14 amino acids. Trimming cost V 3 bases and J 5 bases; bases outside gene matches: 4. The CDR3 region has the DNA TGTGCCAGCAGCGACCGGGACAGGGGATATGGCTACACCTTC. Its protein is CASSDRDRGYGYTF.

The chain couples TRBV5-1 to TRBJ2-7; 8 nucleotides match TRBD2. V gave up 1 base and J gave up 4 bases; unmatched junction bases: 7. Germline CDR1 is SGHRS and CDR2 is YFSETQ. The CDR3 contains 15 residues. CDR3: CASSLSGGPLYEQYF. The CDR3 DNA sequence: TGCGCCAGCAGCTTGAGCGGGGGTCCCCTTTACGAGCAGTACTTC.

The V and J genes are TRBV4-3 and TRBJ2-5; 8 nucleotides agree with TRBD1. The J call may be wrong; the DNA end is better matched by TRBJ2-7. CDR3 length equals 15 residues. Germline V CDR1 and CDR2: LGHNA, YSLEER. DNA of the CDR3: TGCGCCAGCAGCCCGGGGACAGGTGGGTCCTACGAGCAGTACTTC. Its translation: CASSPGTGGSYEQYF.

The CDR3 loop is CASSIAGGSGNTIYF. The CDR3 DNA sequence: TGTGCCAGTAGTATAGCAGGGGGCTCTGGAAACACCATATATTTT. The genes are TRBV19 and TRBJ1-3, with 7 bases identical to TRBD1. Trimming at V came to 1 base and at J to 0 bases, leaving 0 bases not matched to a gene. CDR3 length equals 15 residues. From germline, CDR1 is LNHDA and CDR2 SQIVND (reference sequence).

This rearrangement joins TRBV28 to TRBJ1-2; 8 bases are a match to TRBD1. V dropped 4 bases and J dropped 6; count of bases not matched to a gene: 16. In germline, CDR1 is MDHEN, CDR2 SYDVKM. This CDR3 comprises 17 residues. DNA of the CDR3: TGTGCCAGCAGTTCTAGGCGGACAGGGTATAGGGAAAATGGCTACACCTTC. It encodes CASSSRRTGYRENGYTF.

The genes are TRBV6-5 and TRBJ1-2, with D maybe TRBD1 (5 bases). This CDR3 is 11 amino acids long. Germline V gives CDR1 MNHEY, CDR2 SVGAGI. V was cut by 6 bases and J by 5 bases, with 7 bases left in between. CDR3 sequence reads: CASSPGYGYTF. CDR3 nucleotide sequence: TGTGCCAGCAGCCCAGGGTATGGCTACACCTTC.

This clone was observed once. The CDR3 reads CASSPGQTSYDEQYF. CDR3 nucleotide sequence: TGTGCCAGCAGCCCCGGACAGACAAGCTACGACGAGCAGTACTTC. This sequence joins TRBV7-9 and TRBJ2-7; D may be TRBD1 (6 bases). CDR1 is SEHNR and CDR2 is FQNEAQ in the germline V gene (reference sequence). The CDR3 sequence is 15 residues long. V was clipped by 5 bases and J by 5 bases, with 19 bases between them.

This clone was observed a few times. This CDR3 is also generated by other DNA sequences in the sample. The gene calls are TRBV5-1 and TRBJ2-5; 7 bases map to TRBD2. The CDR3 is 14 residues long. Trimming at V came to 0 bases and at J to 5 bases, leaving 4 bases not matched to a gene. CDR1 is SGHRS and CDR2 is YFSETQ in the germline V gene. The CDR3 protein is CASSLAGGGETQYF. The CDR3 DNA reads as TGCGCCAGCAGCTTGGCGGGGGGTGGTGAGACCCAGTACTTC.

This clone is classed as medium-sized (0.01 to 0.1%). The gene calls are TRBV4-3 and TRBJ2-1, with 10 bases matching TRBD1. The CDR3 covers 15 residues. The V gene's germline CDR1 is LGHNA and CDR2 YSLEER. Trimming removed 4 bases from V and 8 bases from J; junction bases left unmatched: 8. CDR3 amino acids: CASSRGQGEVDEQFF. DNA for the CDR3: TGCGCCAGCAGCCGTGGACAGGGGGAGGTCGATGAGCAGTTCTTC.